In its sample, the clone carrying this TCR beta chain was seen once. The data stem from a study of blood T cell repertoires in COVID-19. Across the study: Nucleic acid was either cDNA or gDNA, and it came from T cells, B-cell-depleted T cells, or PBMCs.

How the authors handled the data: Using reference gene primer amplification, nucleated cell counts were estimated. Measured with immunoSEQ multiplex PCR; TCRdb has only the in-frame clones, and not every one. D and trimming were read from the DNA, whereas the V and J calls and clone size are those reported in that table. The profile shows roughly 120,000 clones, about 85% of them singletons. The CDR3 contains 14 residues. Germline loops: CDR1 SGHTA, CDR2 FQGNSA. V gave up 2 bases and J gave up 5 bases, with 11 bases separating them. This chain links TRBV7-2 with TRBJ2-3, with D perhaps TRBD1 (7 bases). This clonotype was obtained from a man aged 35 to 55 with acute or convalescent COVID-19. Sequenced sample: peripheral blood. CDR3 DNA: TGTGCCAGCAGCTTATCAGGGGGGCAAGATACGCAGTATTTT. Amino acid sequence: CASSLSGGQDTQYF.